A single sample is the source of the 10 T cell receptor beta chains below, sequenced in a study of metastatic and nonmetastatic thyroid tumors. TCRdb re-analyzed the PCR reads using MiXCR. This table holds about 37,000 clones, about 13% found once. Among the patients, none had received any treatment before thyroid surgery. Source material: blood. The receptors here all came from a female donor with papillary thyroid cancer or a benign thyroid nodule (not recorded which). Some clones in this sample may be carry-over from other donors' samples.

This clone was detected many times. The chain combines TRBV12-3 or TRBV12-4 with TRBJ2-7, with D perhaps TRBD1 (6 bases). V lost 8 bases and J 0 bases, leaving 11 bases between the germline ends. CDR3 length: 13 residues. Written as DNA, the CDR3 is TGTGCCAGCCGCCAGGGGCCCTCCTACGAGCAGTACTTC. Translated: CASRQGPSYEQYF.

With regard to this clone: With a much larger clone just one base away, this may be a read error. In DNA form, the CDR3 reads TGTGCCAGTAAAAGGGAGGGGCTGGGCAATGACCAGTTCTTC. It specifies CASKREGLGNDQFF. This chain links TRBV19 with TRBJ2-1; 7 nucleotides line up with TRBD2. Germline CDR1 and CDR2: LNHDA and SQIVND (reference sequence). The CDR3 covers 14 residues.

This clone was seen repeatedly, ten times or more. The chain employs TRBV20-1 and TRBJ2-5, with 8 bases matching TRBD2. The CDR3 has 13 residues. The germline CDR1 and CDR2 sequences are DFQATT and SNEGSKA (reference sequence). V dropped 4 bases and J dropped 1; count of bases not matched to a gene: 2. The CDR3 region is CSAIAGTQETQYF. The CDR3 DNA reads as TGCAGTGCTATAGCGGGGACCCAAGAGACCCAGTACTTC.

In this sample, this clone is medium-sized (0.01 to 0.1%). The chain joins TRBV28 to TRBJ2-7, with TRBD2 as a possible D gene (5 bases). Per germline, CDR1 MDHEN and CDR2 SYDVKM. CDR3 length: 14 amino acids. Trimming took off 5 bases at V and 2 bases at J, with 13 bases between the two ends. The CDR3 spells CASSRPGGPYEQYF. In DNA form, the CDR3 reads TGTGCCAGCAGTCGACCCGGAGGTCCCTACGAGCAGTACTTC.

Note on this clone: This may stem from a read error, because a much larger clone lies one nucleotide away. V usage is TRBV9 and J usage is TRBJ1-4; no definite D call. The CDR3 contains 15 residues. The germline gives CDR1 SGDLS, CDR2 YYNGEE. The CDR3 DNA is TGTGCCAGCAGCTCCCGGGCGCTGGAGTATGAAAAACTGTCTTTT. Residues: CASSSRALEYEKLSF.

Ten or more counts support this clone. This sequence joins TRBV29-1 and TRBJ2-7; D is possibly TRBD1 (6 bases). Trimming pared 3 bases from V and 0 bases from J, leaving 9 bases between. The CDR3 is made up of 13 amino acids. From germline, CDR1 is SQVTM and CDR2 ANQGSEA. The CDR3 loop reads CSVDGDNSYEQYF. CDR3 nucleotide sequence: TGCAGCGTTGACGGGGACAACTCCTACGAGCAGTACTTC.

Notes on this clone: A much larger clone lies one base from this, so it may be a read error. The chain has TRBV27 and TRBJ1-1, with D perhaps TRBD1 (6 bases). CDR1 and CDR2 (germline): MNHEY, SMNVEV (reference sequence). V lost 5 bases to trimming and J lost 5 bases, with 15 bases between them. There are 14 residues in the CDR3. In DNA, the CDR3 is TGTGCCAGCAGTGCCCAGGGGTCGCCTACTGAAGCTTTCTTT. Translated: CASSAQGSPTEAFF.

This clone was counted many times. The chain is built from TRBV5-1 and TRBJ2-1, with 7 bases aligning to TRBD1. This CDR3 is 14 amino acids long. CDR1 is SGHRS and CDR2 is YFSETQ in the germline V gene. V dropped 2 bases and J dropped 9; count of bases not matched to a gene: 8. The CDR3 coding sequence is TGCGCCAGCAGCTTTGGGGACAGCGTTAGTGAGCAGTTCTTC. Its translation: CASSFGDSVSEQFF.

Ten or more counts support this clone. The genes are TRBV6-1 and TRBJ2-5; D is ambiguous. Trimming removed 5 bases at V and 5 bases at J, with 6 bases between. The CDR3 is 11 residues long. Germline loops: CDR1 MNHNS, CDR2 SASEGT. The CDR3 region is CASSYTETQYF. The CDR3 bases are TGTGCCAGCAGTTACACCGAGACCCAGTACTTC.

This clone has at least ten counts. This chain links TRBV7-2 with TRBJ2-7; D not resolved. The CDR3 runs 15 residues. V lost 5 bases and J lost 1, with 15 bases in between. Germline CDR1 is SGHTA and CDR2 is FQGNSA. The CDR3 region is CASSPDPGRSYEQYF. The CDR3 region has the DNA TGTGCCAGCAGCCCAGACCCAGGCAGGTCCTACGAGCAGTACTTC.